The next 11 T cell receptor beta chains were all read from a single sample in a study of Tregs in tolerant kidney transplant recipients. Sequencing was performed with immunoSEQ multiplex PCR; in TCRdb, only in-frame clones are kept and a portion is missing. Here the sample spans about 73,000 clones, 95% to 98% being singletons. The sequences come from CD4+ T cells from blood, collected before the transplant. The receptors were sampled from a human donor who received a combined kidney and bone marrow transplant.

The CDR3, as DNA: TGTGCCATCTCTAGCGGGAGGTACGAGCAGTACTTC. Translating it yields CAISSGRYEQYF. This chain links TRBV10-3 with TRBJ2-7; TRBD2 matches 11 bases. The length of the CDR3 is 12 residues. Germline lookup yields CDR1 ENHRY and CDR2 SYGVKD. Trimming at V came to 8 bases and at J to 4 bases, leaving 1 base not matched to a gene.

This rearrangement joins TRBV11-2 to TRBJ2-7, with D possibly being TRBD2 (5 bases). V was shortened by 6 bases and J by 0 bases, with 12 bases between the two germline ends. The germline gives CDR1 SGHAT, CDR2 FQNNGV. This CDR3 contains 14 residues. The CDR3 nucleotides are TGTGCCAGCAGATATGGACTCAACTCCTACGAGCAGTACTTC. This gives the protein CASRYGLNSYEQYF.

The chain recombines TRBV4-2 with TRBJ2-1; tentatively, D is TRBD1 (6 bases). Looked up from germline, CDR1 is LGHNA and CDR2 is YNFKEQ. This CDR3 is built from 16 residues. The V gene lost 1 base and the J gene lost 1 base, with 11 bases spanning the gap. In DNA form, the CDR3 reads TGTGCCAGCAGCCAAGGCACAGGACAGTCCTACAATGAGCAGTTCTTC. This codes for CASSQGTGQSYNEQFF.

V and J are TRBV5-4 and TRBJ1-2; no definite D call. V dropped 1 base and J dropped 4 bases, with 8 bases sitting between them. Germline V gene lookup returns CDR1 SGHNT and CDR2 YYREEE (reference sequence). The CDR3 spans 13 residues. The CDR3 spells CASSLNYLYGYTF. CDR3 DNA: TGTGCCAGCAGCTTGAATTATCTCTATGGCTACACCTTC.

The chain couples TRBV6-1 to TRBJ1-6, with unresolved D. Trimming removed 0 bases at V and 4 bases at J, with 10 bases between. The CDR3 has 16 residues. CDR1 and CDR2 (germline): MNHNS, SASEGT. CDR3 sequence reads: CASSEAEVAYNSPLHF. The CDR3 DNA sequence: TGTGCCAGCAGTGAAGCGGAGGTAGCGTATAATTCACCCCTCCACTTT.

V usage is TRBV19 and J usage is TRBJ1-5; 7 positions match TRBD1. J lost 9 bases, V lost 3 bases, and 14 bases had no gene match. This CDR3 has 16 amino acids. Germline lookup yields CDR1 LNHDA and CDR2 SQIVND (reference sequence). The CDR3 sequence: CASSITGEASILPQHF. The CDR3 DNA reads as TGTGCCAGTAGTATTACAGGGGAAGCGTCCATCTTGCCCCAGCATTTT.

The rearrangement links TRBV19 to TRBJ1-1; TRBD1 might be the D (5 bases). V gave up 6 bases and J gave up 1 base, with 9 bases separating them. This CDR3 comprises 13 residues. The V gene's germline CDR1 is LNHDA and CDR2 SQIVND (reference sequence). Here the CDR3 DNA reads TGTGCCAGTAGCGTTACAGGGAACACTGAAGCTTTCTTT. Translation gives CASSVTGNTEAFF.

The rearrangement joins TRBV23-1 to TRBJ1-5; D is perhaps TRBD1 (6 bases). TRBV23-1 is placed among ORFs of uncertain function. Trimming took off 7 bases at V and 3 bases at J, with 22 bases between the two ends. CDR3 size: 17 residues. The DNA of the CDR3 is TGCGCCAGCATTCCCCGCCACCCCGGACAGCCCAATCAGCCCCAGCATTTT. Translation gives CASIPRHPGQPNQPQHF.

The chain uses TRBV19 and TRBJ2-3, with TRBD2 matching 9 bases. Unmatched junction bases numbered 7, after V lost 5 bases and J lost 1 base. This CDR3 has 16 residues. In germline, CDR1 is LNHDA, CDR2 SQIVND (reference sequence). As DNA, the CDR3 is TGTGCCAGTAGTCCTAGCGGGGCGACCCGCACAGATACGCAGTATTTT. Protein sequence: CASSPSGATRTDTQYF.

V is TRBV19 and J is TRBJ2-2, with D possibly matching TRBD2 (6 bases). The CDR3 has 14 residues. The germline gives CDR1 LNHDA, CDR2 SQIVND (reference sequence). Trimming cost V 5 bases and J 7 bases, with 14 bases left between them. CDR3: CASSSAGYVGELFF. The CDR3, as DNA: TGTGCCAGTAGTTCCGCGGGATATGTCGGGGAGCTGTTTTTT.

The V and J genes are TRBV7-6 and TRBJ2-5; D is possibly TRBD2 (6 bases). Trimming left V 5 bases short and J 5 bases short, with 18 bases between. This CDR3 has 15 amino acids. Looked up from germline, CDR1 is SGHVS and CDR2 is FNYEAQ. CDR3 in DNA: TGTGCCAGCAGCCAAGATGTGGGGGGAGGTGAGACCCAGTACTTC. It encodes CASSQDVGGGETQYF.